This TCR beta chain emerged from a study of beta chain features in type 1 diabetes. Study observations and caveats: Shortening that was moderate but significant affected the TCRB CDR3s of Type 1 diabetes patients in all four CD4+ subsets. Patients showed naive, central memory and Treg TCRB repertoires that appeared more similar than those of healthy donors. Here, the possible influence of HLA type (on TCRB rearrangement) remained unresolved.

Isolation of CD4+ naive, central memory, regulatory and stem cell-like memory cells was achieved by sorting via CD45RO/CCR7/CD25/CD127/CD95/CD27. Of the isolated RNA, all was reverse transcribed, and so the sequenced material was expressed TCRB transcripts. TCRdb's copy holds only in-frame clones and misses some; the assay was immunoSEQ multiplex PCR. The table lists hundreds of thousands of clones, about 14% of them singletons. The germline V gene encodes CDR1 KGHSH and CDR2 LQKENI. This CDR3 has 16 residues. V gave up 1 base and J gave up 3 bases; unmatched junction bases: 8. This clone has more than one count but fewer than ten. Its antigen is as yet unknown.

The clonotype comes from a man younger than 30 in good health. The chain has TRBV18 and TRBJ2-5, with 7 positions matching TRBD2. Sequenced input: naive CD4+ T cells from blood. CDR3 in amino acids: CASSPLGSGAEETQYF. Written as DNA, the CDR3 is TGTGCCAGCTCACCACTGGGAAGCGGGGCTGAAGAGACCCAGTACTTC.